The 7 T cell receptor beta chains presented below share a single source sample, sequenced in a study of cytomegalovirus exposure and HLA in healthy donors. Both 60 Vbeta primers and 13 Jbeta primers went into the PCR. TCRdb keeps only in-frame clones here, not all; method: immunoSEQ multiplex PCR. This sample has 100,000 to 150,000 clones, with less than 85% found just once. Sequencing was performed on PBMCs. These TCRs come from a man aged 50 or older in good health and CMV-seropositive.

This chain connects TRBV18 to TRBJ1-4; D is perhaps TRBD1 (6 bases). CDR3 size: 16 residues. The V end lost 3 bases, the J end lost 4 bases, and 15 bases lay between the germline ends. From germline, CDR1 is KGHSH and CDR2 LQKENI. CDR3 coding DNA: TGTGCCAGCTCACCTAGACGGACAGACGGTAATGAAAAACTGTTTTTT. Its translation is CASSPRRTDGNEKLFF.

This clone has only a few counts. The chain recombines TRBV5-1 with TRBJ2-2, with 7 bases lining up with TRBD1. J gave up 3 bases and V 7 bases, and 6 bases lay outside the gene matches. CDR3 size: 14 residues. Germline V gene data show CDR1 as SGHRS and CDR2 as YFSETQ. The CDR3 is CASQETGYTGELFF. The CDR3 nucleotides are TGCGCCAGCCAGGAGACAGGGTACACCGGGGAGCTGTTTTTT.

The chain joins TRBV19 to TRBJ2-7, with 7 bases matching TRBD2. Germline V gene sequence: CDR1 LNHDA, CDR2 SQIVND (reference sequence). The length of the CDR3 is 13 residues. V trimming: 4 bases; J trimming: 4 bases; junction bases outside the gene matches: 4. Written as DNA, the CDR3 is TGTGCCAGTAGTACAAATAGCGGGTACGAGCAGTACTTC. It translates to CASSTNSGYEQYF.

The genes are TRBV2 and TRBJ2-3; maybe TRBD2 (5 bases). This CDR3 is built from 13 residues. The V gene lost 6 bases and the J gene lost 2 bases, with 9 bases spanning the gap. In germline, CDR1 is SNHLY, CDR2 FYNNEI. The CDR3 sequence is CASRSGDTDTQYF. The CDR3 nucleotides are TGTGCCAGCAGGAGCGGCGACACAGATACGCAGTATTTT. The complete variable domain, with remaining parts taken from reference TRBV2 and TRBJ2-3, reads EPEVTQTPSHQVTQMGQEVILRCVPISNHLYFYWYRQILGQKVEFLVSFYNNEISEKSEIFDDQFSVERPDGSNFTLKIRSTKLEDSAMYFCASRSGDTDTQYFGPGTRLTVL.

The chain has TRBV18 and TRBJ1-2; D might be TRBD1 (6 bases). The germline CDR1 and CDR2 sequences are KGHSH and LQKENI. The V end lost 3 bases, the J end lost 4 bases, and 18 bases lay between the germline ends. The CDR3 spans 16 residues. The chain's CDR3 is CASSPPSGTSAYGYTF. CDR3 nucleotides: TGTGCCAGCTCACCCCCCTCCGGGACATCCGCCTATGGCTACACCTTC.

This sequence joins TRBV28 and TRBJ2-3; TRBD2 matches at 10 bases. The CDR3 totals 15 residues. Unmatched junction bases numbered 4, after V lost 6 bases and J lost 1 base. The germline CDR1 and CDR2 sequences are MDHEN and SYDVKM. The CDR3 reads CASRAAGGRTDTQYF. CDR3 coding DNA: TGTGCCAGCAGAGCAGCGGGAGGGCGCACAGATACGCAGTATTTT. The complete variable domain, with remaining parts taken from reference TRBV28 and TRBJ2-3, reads DVKVTQSSRYLVKRTGEKVFLECVQDMDHENMFWYRQDPGLGLRLIYFSYDVKMKEKGDIPEGYSVSREKKERFSLILESASTNQTSMYLCASRAAGGRTDTQYFGPGTRLTVL.

The chain joins TRBV6-1 to TRBJ2-7; 7 nucleotides align to TRBD2. Losses at the gene ends were 7 bases for V and 5 bases for J; bases not matched to a gene: 14. Germline V gene sequence: CDR1 MNHNS, CDR2 SASEGT. The CDR3 consists of 15 residues. DNA of the CDR3: TGTGCCAGCACCGAAGGCGCAGGCGGGAGCAACGAGCAGTACTTC. Encoded protein: CASTEGAGGSNEQYF.